The 24 T cell receptor beta chains below were found in one sample sequenced in a study of T cells expressing NK-cell markers. For each CDR3 protein, TCRdb gives one entry from its re-call of the 5' RACE reads, without DNA. The table for this sample gives roughly 430,000 distinct CDR3 sequences. Input material: blood T cells: a sorted CD56 or NKG2C T cell subset, CD4+ or CD8+ T cells, or bulk PBMC T cells (not recorded which). These receptors originate from a woman aged 18 to 75 in good health.

This rearrangement joins TRBV12-3 or TRBV12-4 to TRBJ2-5. The CDR3 loop spans 13 amino acids. The CDR3 protein is CASSLTIQETQYF.

V gene TRBV10-3 combines with J gene TRBJ2-3; TCRdb outputs TRBD1, but without DNA this stays unchecked. Germline CDR1 and CDR2: ENHRY and SYGVKD. The CDR3 has 14 residues. The chain's CDR3 is CAPLGGAGTDTQYF.

V is TRBV10-3 and J is TRBJ2-5; TCRdb designates TRBD2, a call that cannot be tested without DNA. The CDR3 extends over 16 amino acids. CDR1 and CDR2 from the germline V gene are ENHRY and SYGVKD. The CDR3 region is CAISDNLAGNQETQYF.

The chain joins TRBV7-8 to TRBJ2-7; TCRdb's D call of TRBD2 is untestable without DNA. Germline values: CDR1 SGHVS, CDR2 FQNEAQ. The CDR3 consists of 15 residues. CDR3 sequence reads: CASTLGASGIFEQYF.

V and J are TRBV5-4 and TRBJ1-2. Germline lookup yields CDR1 SGHNT and CDR2 YYREEE (reference sequence). The CDR3 is 14 residues long. The CDR3 sequence: CASSLVGSLQGYTF.

The rearrangement joins TRBV6-5 to TRBJ1-4. The CDR3 loop spans 11 amino acids. Per the germline V gene, CDR1 is MNHEY and CDR2 is SVGAGI. The CDR3 loop is CATGFGEKLFF.

The CDR3 here is CSASKGFGYTF. The rearrangement links TRBV20-1 to TRBJ1-2. The CDR3 covers 11 residues. Germline V CDR1 and CDR2: DFQATT, SNEGSKA (reference sequence).

V and J are TRBV28 and TRBJ2-7. Germline V CDR1 and CDR2: MDHEN, SYDVKM. The length of the CDR3 is 13 residues. CDR3 sequence reads: CASSLGEFYEQYF.

The CDR3: CASSPTADYYEQYF. The J gene is TRBJ2-7, the V gene TRBV5-1. CDR3 length equals 14 residues. Germline V gives CDR1 SGHRS, CDR2 YFSETQ. The complete variable domain, with remaining parts taken from reference TRBV5-1 and TRBJ2-7, reads KAGVTQTPRYLIKTRGQQVTLSCSPISGHRSVSWYQQTPGQGLQFLFEYFSETQRNKGNFPGRFSGRQFSNSRSEMNVSTLELGDSALYLCASSPTADYYEQYFGPGTRLTVT.

The chain employs TRBV7-3 and TRBJ2-3; there is no DNA to check the TCRdb D call of TRBD1. The CDR3 has 14 residues. Germline CDR1 and CDR2: SGHTA and FQGTGA. CDR3: CASSERQGTDTQYF.

The chain employs TRBV12-5 and TRBJ1-6. Germline V gene data show CDR1 as LGHNT and CDR2 as FRNRAP. The CDR3 length is 13 residues. The CDR3: CASGLVGSSPLHF.

CDR3 in amino acids: CASSAWGQPQHF. This chain uses TRBV12-3 or TRBV12-4 with TRBJ1-5; TCRdb outputs TRBD1, but without DNA this stays unchecked. The CDR3 has 12 residues.

The chain has TRBV5-1 and TRBJ1-1; the D call from TCRdb, TRBD1, cannot be confirmed without DNA. This CDR3 is 14 amino acids long. The germline CDR1 and CDR2 sequences are SGHRS and YFSETQ. The CDR3 is CASKHPGPNTEAFF. Drawing the rest from reference TRBV5-1 and TRBJ1-1, the complete variable domain is KAGVTQTPRYLIKTRGQQVTLSCSPISGHRSVSWYQQTPGQGLQFLFEYFSETQRNKGNFPGRFSGRQFSNSRSEMNVSTLELGDSALYLCASKHPGPNTEAFFGQGTRLTVV.

This chain connects TRBV15 to TRBJ2-2; there is no DNA to check the TCRdb D call of TRBD2. This CDR3 has 16 residues. Germline loops: CDR1 LNHNV, CDR2 YYDKDF (reference sequence). The CDR3 loop reads CATSRDGTSDTGELFF. The full variable domain, its missing parts supplied by reference TRBV15 and TRBJ2-2, is DAMVIQNPRYQVTQFGKPVTLSCSQTLNHNVMYWYQQKSSQAPKLLFHYYDKDFNNEADTPDNFQSRRPNTSFCFLDIRSPGLGDTAMYLCATSRDGTSDTGELFFGEGSRLTVL.

V usage is TRBV15 and J usage is TRBJ1-2; TCRdb proposes TRBD1, but this gene call is untestable without DNA. The germline V gene encodes CDR1 LNHNV and CDR2 YYDKDF (reference sequence). The CDR3 covers 15 residues. The CDR3: CATSRLGQNLNGYTF.

The CDR3 reads CASNPDRGLGDEQYF. The J gene is TRBJ2-7, the V gene TRBV5-1; TCRdb indicates TRBD1, and absent DNA this call remains unverified. Germline CDR1 SGHRS, CDR2 YFSETQ. The CDR3 runs 15 residues.

This chain connects TRBV20-1 to TRBJ2-7; TCRdb's D call, TRBD2, is unchecked because there is no DNA. CDR1 and CDR2 from the germline V gene are DFQATT and SNEGSKA (reference sequence). The CDR3 sequence is 16 residues long. CDR3 in amino acids: CSARLAGTSGRDEQYF.

The rearrangement joins TRBV7-7 to TRBJ2-1; no DNA is available, so the TRBD2 call from TCRdb remains unchecked. CDR1 and CDR2 (germline): SSHAT, FNYEAQ (reference sequence). The CDR3 is made up of 15 amino acids. This CDR3 reads CASSAGSGSYNEQFF.

This chain links TRBV6-1 with TRBJ1-2. The CDR3 covers 15 residues. Germline CDR1 is MNHNS and CDR2 is SASEGT. CDR3 amino acids: CASRVTQIANYGYTF.

The chain uses TRBV12-3 or TRBV12-4 and TRBJ1-6; TCRdb indicates TRBD1, and absent DNA this call remains unverified. The CDR3 spans 14 residues. The CDR3 region is CASSNSQGDSPLHF.

This sequence joins TRBV6-1 and TRBJ2-3. The CDR3 totals 13 residues. The V gene's germline CDR1 is MNHNS and CDR2 SASEGT. CDR3 sequence reads: CASRKMNTDTQYF.

The rearrangement uses TRBV18 and TRBJ2-1; the D gene TCRdb calls, TRBD1, cannot be checked with no DNA. This CDR3 has 15 residues. Looked up from germline, CDR1 is KGHSH and CDR2 is LQKENI. The CDR3 loop is CASSPTGGFGNEQFF.

The chain's CDR3 is CASSFPSGSGTGELFF. The V call is TRBV28, the J call TRBJ2-2; the D gene TCRdb calls, TRBD2, cannot be checked with no DNA. Germline V CDR1 and CDR2: MDHEN, SYDVKM. The CDR3 runs to 16 residues.

The chain employs TRBV30 and TRBJ2-5. Germline assignment: CDR1 GTSNPN and CDR2 SVGIG (reference sequence). The CDR3 runs to 13 residues. CDR3: CAWRGSLGETQYF.